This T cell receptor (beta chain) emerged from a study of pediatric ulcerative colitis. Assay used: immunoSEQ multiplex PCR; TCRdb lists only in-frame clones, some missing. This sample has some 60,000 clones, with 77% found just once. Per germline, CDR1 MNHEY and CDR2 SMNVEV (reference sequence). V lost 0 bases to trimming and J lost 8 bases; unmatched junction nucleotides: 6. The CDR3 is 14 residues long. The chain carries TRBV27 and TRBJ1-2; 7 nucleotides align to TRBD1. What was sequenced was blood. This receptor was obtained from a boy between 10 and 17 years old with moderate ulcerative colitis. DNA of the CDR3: TGTGCCAGCAGTTTATCTCCAGGGGGGAAAGGCTACACCTTC. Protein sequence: CASSLSPGGKGYTF.